Shown below are 28 T cell receptor beta chains from a single sample sequenced in a study of T cells in Graves' hyperthyroidism and ophthalmopathy. Regions amplified from RNA transcripts were the TCR beta CDR3 regions. An initial round of RT-PCR targeting the TCR CDR3 relied on the HTBI primer set. One entry per CDR3 protein results from TCRdb running MiXCR on the multiplex PCR reads. The table shows 550,000 to 600,000 distinct CDR3 sequences, with approximately 15% occurring only once. Sequencing was done on a sample of blood. These receptors were obtained from a woman aged 18-29 years with Graves' hyperthyroidism.

This clonotype was detected many times. This chain joins TRBV7-2 and TRBJ2-7; 7 bases map to TRBD1. Germline trimming cut 3 bases from V and 3 bases from J; bases unmatched to any gene: 8. Looked up from germline, CDR1 is SGHTA and CDR2 is FQGNSA. This CDR3 has 15 amino acids. CDR3 DNA: TGTGCCAGCAGCTTGGGGGTGACAGGGAACTACGAGCAGTACTTC. Protein: CASSLGVTGNYEQYF.

This clonotype was recorded at least ten times. The chain employs TRBV11-2 and TRBJ2-3; D call uncertain. This CDR3 comprises 13 residues. The V end lost 2 bases, the J end lost 2 bases, and 5 bases lay between the germline ends. CDR1 SGHAT and CDR2 FQNNGV come from the germline V gene. The CDR3 protein is CASSLQPTDTQYF. CDR3 coding DNA: TGTGCCAGCAGCTTACAACCCACAGATACGCAGTATTTT. Full variable domain (remainder filled in from reference TRBV11-2 and TRBJ2-3): EAGVAQSPRYKIIEKRQSVAFWCNPISGHATLYWYQQILGQGPKLLIQFQNNGVVDDSQLPKDRFSAERLKGVDSTLKIQPAKLEDSAVYLCASSLQPTDTQYFGPGTRLTVL.

This clonotype has only a few counts. The chain is built from TRBV29-1 and TRBJ1-2; maybe TRBD1 (6 bases). V was clipped by 6 bases and J by 8 bases, with 31 bases between them. The germline V gene encodes CDR1 SQVTM and CDR2 ANQGSEA. The CDR3 loop spans 17 amino acids. The CDR3 nucleotides read TGCAGCGTCCGCGGGGGGCGAATCGTTGGTAATACTTACGGCTACACCTTC. Translated: CSVRGGRIVGNTYGYTF.

The chain combines TRBV4-3 with TRBJ1-2; perhaps TRBD1 as D (5 bases). Germline V gene data show CDR1 as LGHNA and CDR2 as YSLEER. This CDR3 region has 13 residues. The V end was cut by 5 bases, the J end by 9 bases, with 16 bases between. CDR3: CASSSGGTSSYTF. The CDR3 DNA is TGCGCCAGCAGCTCCGGGGGGACCTCGAGCTACACCTTC.

This clonotype was picked up many times. The J gene is TRBJ1-1, the V gene TRBV2; D is undetermined. Germline CDR1 is SNHLY and CDR2 is FYNNEI. The CDR3 extends over 11 amino acids. V was clipped by 8 bases and J by 0 bases, with 4 bases between them. In DNA, the CDR3 is TGTGCCAGCGGAGTGAACACTGAAGCTTTCTTT. This encodes CASGVNTEAFF.

As to this clonotype: A read error may be the cause here, since a much bigger clone is one base away. The chain joins TRBV10-1 to TRBJ1-6, with D unclear. Per germline, CDR1 WNHNN and CDR2 SYGVQD (reference sequence). This CDR3 has 13 residues. The CDR3 protein is CASSELANSPPHF. As DNA, the CDR3 is TGCGCCAGCAGTGAGTTGGCAAATTCACCCCCCCACTTT.

The sample holds many counts of this clonotype. The chain combines TRBV6-5 with TRBJ1-5; D gene ambiguous. The germline V gene encodes CDR1 MNHEY and CDR2 SVGAGI. V lost 0 bases, J lost 5 bases, and 5 bases lay in between. There are 13 residues in the CDR3. CDR3 sequence reads: CASSYSSDQPQHF. CDR3 in DNA: TGTGCCAGCAGTTACTCAAGCGATCAGCCCCAGCATTTT.

V usage is TRBV6-2 or TRBV6-3 and J usage is TRBJ2-2; 11 nucleotides line up with TRBD2. CDR3 size: 15 residues. The V segment lost 6 bases and the J segment 8 bases; nucleotides outside the gene matches: 8. The germline CDR1 and CDR2 sequences are MNHEY and SVGEGT. CDR3 loop: CASRDTSGRMGELFF. The CDR3 region has the DNA TGTGCCAGCAGGGATACTAGCGGGAGAATGGGGGAGCTGTTTTTT.

This chain connects TRBV7-2 to TRBJ1-4; unclear D gene. CDR1 SGHTA and CDR2 FQGNSA come from the germline V gene. This CDR3 is built from 14 residues. The germline V and J ends were trimmed by 1 base and 3 bases, with 6 bases remaining between them. The CDR3 loop is CASSLEVANEKLFF. CDR3 DNA: TGTGCCAGCAGCTTAGAGGTTGCTAATGAAAAACTGTTTTTT. Variable domain in full (rest from reference TRBV7-2 and TRBJ1-4): GAGVSQSPSNKVTEKGKDVELRCDPISGHTALYWYRQSLGQGLEFLIYFQGNSAPDKSGLPSDRFSAERTGGSVSTLTIQRTQQEDSAVYLCASSLEVANEKLFFGSGTQLSVL.

Concerning this clonotype: Being one base from a much bigger clone, this may be a read error. The chain employs TRBV20-1 and TRBJ2-7; D gene unclear. This CDR3 is built from 13 residues. Trimming left V 5 bases short and J 6 bases short, with 17 bases between. CDR1 and CDR2 from the germline V gene are DFQATT and SNEGSKA (reference sequence). The CDR3 loop is CSAPKTETSEQYF. In nucleotides, the CDR3 is TGCAGTGCTCCAAAAACCGAAACATCCGAGCAGTACTTC.

This clonotype was counted ten times or more. The chain joins TRBV20-1 to TRBJ1-1; D uncertain. CDR3 size: 13 residues. Per germline, CDR1 DFQATT and CDR2 SNEGSKA (reference sequence). V was cut by 3 bases and J by 1 base, with 9 bases left in between. The CDR3 DNA reads TGCAGTGCTAGGTCCCGGAGGAACACTGAAGCTTTCTTT. Protein sequence: CSARSRRNTEAFF.

In this sample, this clonotype turned up many times. The V gene is TRBV24-1, the J gene TRBJ2-3; D is perhaps TRBD1 (5 bases). Trimming pared 4 bases from V and 3 bases from J, leaving 10 bases between. The CDR3 is 14 amino acids. Germline V lookup: CDR1 KGHDR, CDR2 SFDVKD. DNA of the CDR3: TGTGCCACCAGTGAGCGACAGACTACAGATACGCAGTATTTT. This encodes CATSERQTTDTQYF.

The V gene is TRBV6-4, the J gene TRBJ2-3; TRBD2 matches 7 bases. The CDR3 totals 19 residues. The V gene end was trimmed by 0 bases and the J gene end by 8 bases; junction bases not matched to a gene: 20. Germline CDR1 is MRHNA and CDR2 is SNTAGT. The CDR3 loop is CASSDSTRRGTTPRGTQYF. CDR3 DNA sequence: TGTGCCAGCAGTGACTCGACACGACGCGGGACTACCCCTAGGGGTACGCAGTATTTT.

This clonotype was found a few times. The chain uses TRBV12-3 or TRBV12-4 and TRBJ1-4, with a weak D call TRBD1 (5 bases). The CDR3 is 15 residues long. Trimming cost V 5 bases and J 3 bases, with 13 bases left between them. The CDR3, as DNA: TGTGCCAGCAGTCCAACAGGTTCTTCTAATGAAAAACTGTTTTTT. Translation gives CASSPTGSSNEKLFF.

The chain has TRBV20-1 and TRBJ2-1, with 8 bases matching TRBD2. Germline V gene sequence: CDR1 DFQATT, CDR2 SNEGSKA (reference sequence). V shed 5 bases and J 4 bases; nucleotides not matched to a gene: 10. The CDR3 length is 15 residues. Here the CDR3 reads CSADSGLAGYNEQFF. The CDR3 DNA sequence: TGCAGTGCTGACAGCGGACTAGCAGGTTACAATGAGCAGTTCTTC.

Many counts were recorded for this clonotype. The rearrangement links TRBV20-1 to TRBJ1-5; D not resolved. Trimming took 7 bases from V and 1 from J, leaving 11 bases between them. Germline CDR1 is DFQATT and CDR2 is SNEGSKA (reference sequence). The CDR3 runs 13 residues. CDR3 sequence (DNA): TGCAGTGTCGGGAGGGAGAGCAATCAGCCCCAGCATTTT. Translation: CSVGRESNQPQHF.

This clonotype came up a few times. The chain couples TRBV2 to TRBJ1-5, with a weak D call TRBD1 (6 bases). The CDR3 has 15 amino acids. V was pared by 3 bases and J by 7 bases, with 16 bases between. Germline assignment: CDR1 SNHLY and CDR2 FYNNEI. The chain's CDR3 is CASSELGASRQPQHF. CDR3 nucleotides: TGTGCCAGCAGTGAGTTGGGGGCCTCCCGCCAGCCCCAGCATTTT.

This chain joins TRBV11-2 and TRBJ2-5; 9 bases fit TRBD2. Germline V lookup: CDR1 SGHAT, CDR2 FQNNGV. Trimming took 6 bases from V and 2 from J; bases not matched to a gene: 7. This CDR3 has 15 residues. In DNA form, the CDR3 reads TGTGCCAGCAGTTCGAATAGCGGGAGACAAGAGACCCAGTACTTC. Translating gives CASSSNSGRQETQYF.

CDR3 region: CASSYSIIRTSGGNTNTGELFF. The CDR3, as DNA: TGTGCCAGCAGTTACTCGATTATTAGGACTAGCGGGGGGAATACGAACACCGGGGAGCTGTTTTTT. The chain couples TRBV6-2 or TRBV6-3 to TRBJ2-2; TRBD2 matches at 14 bases. Germline lookup yields CDR1 MNHEY and CDR2 SVGEGT. J gave up 0 bases and V 0 bases, and 12 bases lay outside the gene matches. This CDR3 spans 22 amino acids.

The sample holds many counts of this clonotype. The rearrangement uses TRBV28 and TRBJ2-7; 7 bases map to TRBD1. The CDR3 is made up of 13 amino acids. The V and J ends lost 6 bases and 5 bases, in that order; junction bases with no gene match: 7. Germline CDR1 is MDHEN and CDR2 is SYDVKM. The CDR3 loop reads CASSPQGVHEQYF. CDR3 bases: TGTGCCAGCAGCCCCCAGGGGGTCCACGAGCAGTACTTC.

A note on this clonotype: A much bigger clone sits one base away, suggesting this may be a read error. The V gene is TRBV11-2, the J gene TRBJ2-1; no firm D call. Germline CDR1 is SGHAT and CDR2 is FQNNGV. V gave up 5 bases and J gave up 0 bases, with 11 bases separating them. The CDR3 totals 15 residues. The CDR3 nucleotides are TGTGCCAGCAGCCCCTTGTGGGGCTCCTACAATGAGCAGTTCTTC. It yields the protein CASSPLWGSYNEQFF.

This clonotype was seen at least ten times. This chain uses TRBV20-1 with TRBJ2-1; 15 positions agree with TRBD2. The CDR3 is made up of 20 amino acids. Germline V gives CDR1 DFQATT, CDR2 SNEGSKA (reference sequence). V was pared by 1 base and J by 0 bases, with 10 bases of the junction left unmatched. CDR3 amino acids: CSARATPGLAGGSSYNEQFF. The DNA for the CDR3 is TGCAGTGCTAGAGCAACGCCGGGACTAGCGGGAGGCAGCTCCTACAATGAGCAGTTCTTC.

In its sample, this clonotype was seen many times. The chain combines TRBV2 with TRBJ1-5; 7 nucleotides agree with TRBD1. Germline CDR1 reads SNHLY; CDR2 reads FYNNEI. The CDR3 is 15 amino acids. Germline trimming cut 3 bases from V and 5 bases from J; bases unmatched to any gene: 7. The CDR3 here is CASSDVETGHQPQHF. In DNA form, the CDR3 reads TGTGCCAGCAGTGACGTTGAGACAGGGCATCAGCCCCAGCATTTT.

This clonotype appeared many times. This chain links TRBV18 with TRBJ2-1; 11 bases map to TRBD2. V gave up 4 bases and J gave up 5 bases; unmatched junction bases: 7. The germline V gene encodes CDR1 KGHSH and CDR2 LQKENI. The CDR3 contains 16 residues. The CDR3: CASSLSGTSGHNEQFF. Written as DNA, the CDR3 is TGTGCCAGCTCACTTTCCGGGACTAGCGGACACAATGAGCAGTTCTTC.

This clonotype was observed a few times. The chain couples TRBV12-3 or TRBV12-4 to TRBJ1-1; possible D gene TRBD1, 5 bases. The CDR3 runs 17 residues. The V end lost 5 bases, the J end lost 1 base, and 20 bases lay between the germline ends. In DNA, the CDR3 is TGTGCCAGCAGTCAGACCTCCCCCAGGGTGAAGAACACTGAAGCTTTCTTT. The encoded protein is CASSQTSPRVKNTEAFF.

This clonotype was detected ten times or more. The junction shows a germline mismatch at one end, possibly a read error. V usage is TRBV2 and J usage is TRBJ2-7; no clear D. CDR3 length: 15 residues. The germline CDR1 and CDR2 sequences are SNHLY and FYNNEI. For the CDR3, the DNA is TGTGCCAGCAGCGAAGTGGGGATAGGGCTTGGCGAGCAGTACTTC. Its translation: CASSEVGIGLGEQYF.

At least ten counts were recorded for this clonotype. The rearrangement uses TRBV7-2 and TRBJ2-3; D may match TRBD1 or TRBD2 (6 bases each). Germline V gives CDR1 SGHTA, CDR2 FQGNSA. Trimming stripped 1 base from V and 2 bases from J, with 13 bases between. The CDR3 consists of 16 residues. The CDR3 reads CASSLGLGGDTDTQYF. The CDR3 bases are TGTGCCAGCAGCTTAGGTTTGGGGGGCGACACAGATACGCAGTATTTT.

This clonotype has a count of ten or more. CDR3 protein: CASSYGEVNTEAFF. CDR3 nucleotides: TGTGCCAGCAGTTACGGGGAGGTGAACACTGAAGCTTTCTTT. The chain has TRBV6-2 or TRBV6-3 and TRBJ1-1; D is uncertain. Germline CDR1 and CDR2: MNHEY and SVGEGT. The length of the CDR3 is 14 residues. Trimming shortened V by 2 bases and J by 0 bases, and 7 bases separated the two germline ends.